These T cell receptor beta chains were read from a single sample in a study. TCRdb ran MiXCR on the multiplex PCR reads and lists one entry per CDR3 protein. Here the sample spans around 1,300 distinct CDR3 sequences, more than 20% being singletons. The specimen was naive CD4+ T cells sorted from blood. Source of these receptors: a female donor with breast cancer. The CDR3 runs from the conserved cysteine through the conserved F or W. Each record gives: V gene, J gene, D gene, clone size, CDR3 protein, CDR3 DNA. The D gene is left open where the match is weak. A clone size is listed for some rows: how often the clone was seen (once, few, many), or a class if it is expanded.

TRBV12-3/TRBV12-4	TRBJ1-2	-	medium-sized	CASSFGAGNYGYTF	TGTGCCAGCAGTTTTGGGGCCGGGAACTATGGCTACACCTTC
TRBV12-3/TRBV12-4	TRBJ1-2	TRBD1	-	CTSSKAGQGIRGHTF	TGTACCAGCAGTAAAGCGGGACAGGGGATACGAGGTCACACCTTC
TRBV12-3/TRBV12-4	TRBJ1-2	-	-	CASSLEPRFGYTF	TGTGCCAGCAGTTTGGAGCCTAGGTTCGGCTACACCTTC
TRBV12-3/TRBV12-4	TRBJ1-2	-	medium-sized	CASNAGQGGPNYGYTF	TGTGCCAGCAACGCGGGGCAGGGAGGTCCGAACTATGGCTACACCTTC
TRBV12-3/TRBV12-4	TRBJ1-2	-	medium-sized	CASSFWGNYGYTF	TGTGCCAGCAGTTTCTGGGGTAATTATGGCTACACCTTC
TRBV12-3/TRBV12-4	TRBJ1-2	-	-	CASRITGYYGYSF	TGTGCCAGCAGAATAACAGGTTACTATGGCTACTCCTTC
TRBV12-3/TRBV12-4	TRBJ1-2	-	medium-sized	CASSSGVGYTF	TGTGCCAGCAGTTCAGGGGTCGGCTACACCTTC
TRBV12-3/TRBV12-4	TRBJ1-2	-	medium-sized	CASSLMESDGYTF	TGTGCCAGCAGTTTAATGGAGTCGGATGGCTACACCTTC
TRBV12-3/TRBV12-4	TRBJ1-2	-	medium-sized	CASSLVDSGLNYGYTF	TGTGCCAGCAGTTTAGTCGACTCGGGACTAAACTATGGCTACACCTTC
TRBV12-3/TRBV12-4	TRBJ1-2	-	medium-sized	CASSATEGIYGYTF	TGTGCCAGCAGTGCTACCGAGGGGATCTATGGCTACACCTTC
TRBV12-3/TRBV12-4	TRBJ1-2	-	medium-sized	CASSLWRTKSYGYTF	TGTGCCAGCAGTTTATGGCGAACTAAATCATATGGCTACACCTTC
TRBV12-3/TRBV12-4	TRBJ1-2	-	medium-sized	CASRPSGTDGYTF	TGTGCCAGCAGACCGTCCGGGACTGATGGCTACACCTTC
TRBV12-3/TRBV12-4	TRBJ1-2	-	-	CASSPTRKYGYTF	TGTGCCAGCAGCCCTACCAGGAAATATGGCTACACCTTC
TRBV12-3/TRBV12-4	TRBJ1-2	-	medium-sized	CASGARMNYGYTF	TGTGCCTCTGGTGCGCGGATGAACTATGGCTACACCTTC
TRBV12-3/TRBV12-4	TRBJ1-2	-	medium-sized	CASSLESWGVDGYTF	TGTGCCAGCAGTTTAGAGAGCTGGGGAGTGGATGGCTACACCTTC
TRBV12-3/TRBV12-4	TRBJ1-2	-	medium-sized	CASSLGEANYGYTF	TGTGCCAGCAGTTTGGGAGAGGCTAACTATGGCTACACCTTC
TRBV12-3/TRBV12-4	TRBJ1-2	-	large	CASSPSAYGYTF	TGTGCCAGCAGTCCATCCGCCTATGGCTACACCTTC